The T cell receptor beta chain described here comes from a study of early T cells in non-severe SARS-CoV-2 infection. This clonotype came up many times. Its target is not known. TCRdb re-analysed the 5' RACE reads in MiXCR, keeping a single row per CDR3 protein. The repertoire holds about 30,000 distinct CDR3 sequences, with about 5.7% as singletons. Study-level points and caveats: VDJdb-based annotation leaned toward anti-spike CD8 responses and missed private and CD4 specificities.

This CDR3 region has 14 residues. J gave up 5 bases and V 5 bases, and 7 bases lay outside the gene matches. Germline loops: CDR1 KGHSH, CDR2 LQKENI. The clonotype originates from an adult who was a healthcare worker with PCR-confirmed SARS-CoV-2 infection or an uninfected control (not recorded which). The chain links TRBV18 to TRBJ1-1; 8 positions match TRBD1. The sequencing input was whole blood. CDR3 bases: TGTGCCAGCTCAGCCCGACAGGGGAGGACTGAAGCTTTCTTT. This codes for CASSARQGRTEAFF.